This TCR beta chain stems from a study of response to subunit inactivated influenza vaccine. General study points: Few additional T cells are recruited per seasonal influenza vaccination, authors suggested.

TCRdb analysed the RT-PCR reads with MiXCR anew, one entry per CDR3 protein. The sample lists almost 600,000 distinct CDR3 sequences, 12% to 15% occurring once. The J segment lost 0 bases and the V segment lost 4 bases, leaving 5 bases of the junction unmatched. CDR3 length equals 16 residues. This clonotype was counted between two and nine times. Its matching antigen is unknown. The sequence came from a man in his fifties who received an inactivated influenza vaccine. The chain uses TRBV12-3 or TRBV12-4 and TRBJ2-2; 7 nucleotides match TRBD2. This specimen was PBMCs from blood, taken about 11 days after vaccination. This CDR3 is CASSWEGGPNTGELFF. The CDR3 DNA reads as TGTGCCAGCAGTTGGGAGGGCGGTCCGAACACCGGGGAGCTGTTTTTT.